This TCR beta chain was found in a study of shared clonotypes between healthy human individuals. Study-wide context: The cohort had a couple of women and a few men, ages 18 to 49.

Germline assignment: CDR1 SGHTA and CDR2 FQGNSA. V was cut by 5 bases and J by 1 base, with 12 bases left in between. The CDR3 loop spans 15 amino acids. This clone has only a few counts. Only Caucasian adults living in Nashville, Tennessee made up the donor group. Data came from immunoSEQ multiplex PCR; TCRdb stores just in-frame clones and leaves some out. The sample yields about half a million clones, about 74% seen once. The chain links TRBV7-2 to TRBJ1-5, with D maybe TRBD1 (5 bases). This receptor was obtained from a woman in her thirties or forties in good health. Some clones in this sample may be carry-over from other donors' samples. The sample was PBMCs. The CDR3 sequence is CASSPRGGSNQPQHF. In DNA, the CDR3 is TGTGCCAGCAGCCCCCGTGGGGGGAGCAATCAGCCCCAGCATTTT. Filled out from reference TRBV7-2 and TRBJ1-5, the complete variable domain reads GAGVSQSPSNKVTEKGKDVELRCDPISGHTALYWYRQSLGQGLEFLIYFQGNSAPDKSGLPSDRFSAERTGGSVSTLTIQRTQQEDSAVYLCASSPRGGSNQPQHFGDGTRLSIL.